This TCR beta chain was recorded in a study of neurological immune-mediated disorders. This clonotype showed up many times. CD4+ or CD8+ T cells at a count of about 1 million served as input for the sorted libraries. This CDR3 has 15 amino acids. Trimming stripped 0 bases from V and 2 bases from J, with 9 bases between. Germline loops: CDR1 SGHTA, CDR2 FQGTGA. TCRdb redid the calling of the 5' RACE reads with MiXCR, one entry per CDR3 protein. This table has 11,000 to 15,000 distinct CDR3 sequences, about 12% appearing once. The sequence was collected from a female donor with HTLV-1-associated myelopathy (HAM/TSP). The rearrangement joins TRBV7-3 to TRBJ2-3, with D uncertain. Material: CD8+ T cells from blood. Here the CDR3 reads CASSLTFADTDTQYF. CDR3 coding DNA: TGTGCCAGCAGCTTAACGTTTGCGGACACAGATACGCAGTATTTT. The variable domain in full, completed from reference TRBV7-3 and TRBJ2-3, reads GAGVSQTPSNKVTEKGKYVELRCDPISGHTALYWYRQSLGQGPEFLIYFQGTGAADDSGLPNDRFFAVRPEGSVSTLKIQRTERGDSAVYLCASSLTFADTDTQYFGPGTRLTVL.